This T cell receptor beta chain was obtained from a study of cytomegalovirus exposure and HLA in healthy donors. Study observations and caveats: Later genetic work tied a missense DCLRE1C variant to beta-chain V and J trimming. In an earlier analysis, productive rearrangement rates for most beta V segments clustered near 87% or 30%.

Vbeta (60) and Jbeta (13) primers were used in the PCR. Generated by immunoSEQ multiplex PCR, the TCRdb table keeps only in-frame clones and is missing some. The data hold just under 80,000 clones, with roughly four fifths observed a single time. V shed 4 bases and J 0 bases; nucleotides not matched to a gene: 9. The CDR3 runs to 16 residues. In germline, CDR1 is KGHSH, CDR2 LQKENI. About this clone: Its matching antigen is unknown.

The sequence came from a man aged 35 to 55 in good health and CMV-seronegative. The chain joins TRBV18 to TRBJ2-7; TRBD1 agrees at 7 bases. Sequencing was carried out using PBMCs. The CDR3 DNA follows: TGTGCCAGCTCACTAGGGCTCCGGGACAGCTCCTACGAGCAGTACTTC. Its translation: CASSLGLRDSSYEQYF. The whole variable domain, filled in from reference TRBV18 and TRBJ2-7, reads NAGVMQNPRHLVRRRGQEARLRCSPMKGHSHVYWYRQLPEEGLKFMVYLQKENIIDESGMPKERFSAEFPKEGPSILRIQQVVRGDSAAYFCASSLGLRDSSYEQYFGPGTRLTVT.